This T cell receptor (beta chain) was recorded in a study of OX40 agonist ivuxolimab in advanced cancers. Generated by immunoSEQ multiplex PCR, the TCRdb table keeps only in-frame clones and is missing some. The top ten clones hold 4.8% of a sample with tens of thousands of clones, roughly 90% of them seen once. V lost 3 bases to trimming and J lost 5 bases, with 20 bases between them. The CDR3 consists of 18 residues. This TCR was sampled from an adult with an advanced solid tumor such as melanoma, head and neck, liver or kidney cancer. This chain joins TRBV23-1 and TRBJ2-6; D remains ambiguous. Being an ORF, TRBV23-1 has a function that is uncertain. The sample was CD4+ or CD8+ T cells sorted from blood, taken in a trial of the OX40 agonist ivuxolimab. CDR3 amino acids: CASSHRITQQSRANVLTF. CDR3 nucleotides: TGCGCCAGCAGTCACCGGATTACGCAACAAAGTCGGGCCAACGTCCTGACTTTC.